This entry concerns a single TCR beta chain. This entry belongs to a study of T cell responses to AZD1222 COVID-19 vaccine. The CDR3 has 15 residues. The germline V and J ends were trimmed by 5 bases and 0 bases, with 11 bases remaining between them. CDR1 and CDR2 (germline): SGHTA, FQGNSA. Method: immunoSEQ multiplex PCR; TCRdb's copy keeps in-frame clones and lacks some. The top ten clones hold approximately 3% of a sample with about 99,000 clones, roughly 87% of them seen once. This sequence joins TRBV7-2 and TRBJ2-1; weak D call: TRBD1 (6 bases). This sample comprised peripheral blood, obtained on day 0 of AZD1222 vaccination. The source of this sequence is an adult in good health. The CDR3 sequence: CASSLQGSSYNEQFF. The CDR3 coding sequence is TGTGCCAGCAGCCTTCAGGGGAGCTCCTACAATGAGCAGTTCTTC.